This is a list of T cell receptor beta chains from one sample in a study of shared clonotypes between healthy human individuals. Using immunoSEQ multiplex PCR, the repertoire was profiled, and TCRdb retains in-frame clones only, with some absent. The sample lists about 2.1 million clones; roughly 93% were seen once. The material sequenced was naive CD8+ T cells from PBMCs. These receptors were collected from a man aged 18-30 years in good health. Some clones in this sample may be carry-over from other donors' samples. The CDR3 runs from the conserved cysteine through the conserved F or W. D genes are given only for firm matches. Clone size appears in some rows only: once, few, many, or a class for an expanded clone.

.,TRBJ2-7,.,TRBV30,TGTGCCTGGAGCATAATGGGGGCCTACGAGCAGTACTTC,CAWSIMGAYEQYF
TRBD1,TRBJ1-1,once,TRBV7-3,TGTGCCAGCAGCCCAAGACAGGGGAACACTGAAGCTTTCTTT,CASSPRQGNTEAFF
.,TRBJ2-3,.,TRBV9,TGTGCCAGCGCCTCGGGAGCGGATACGCAGTATTTT,CASASGADTQYF
.,TRBJ1-2,.,TRBV9,TGTGCCAGCAGCCCCAATAACTATGGCTACACCTTC,CASSPNNYGYTF
.,TRBJ2-7,.,TRBV6-5,TGTGCCAGCAGTTCTCAGGGACCCTACGAGCAGTACTTC,CASSSQGPYEQYF
.,TRBJ1-4,.,TRBV29-1,TGCAGCGTCCCAGGGACTAATGAAAAACTGTTTTTT,CSVPGTNEKLFF
.,TRBJ2-7,.,TRBV10-2,TGCGCCGCTCAGGGGAGTAGGTCCTACGAGCAGTACTTC,CAAQGSRSYEQYF
TRBD1,TRBJ2-5,.,TRBV14,TGTGCCAGCAGCCGTCGACAGGGGATGGAGACCCAGTACTTC,CASSRRQGMETQYF
TRBD1,TRBJ2-1,.,TRBV2,TGTGCCAGCAGCTTTAGACAGGGGATGACGAGCTCCTACAATGAGCAGTTCTTC,CASSFRQGMTSSYNEQFF
.,TRBJ1-2,.,TRBV5-6,TGTGCCAGCAGCCTACTGGGATTTGGCTACACCTTC,CASSLLGFGYTF
TRBD1,TRBJ2-1,.,TRBV9,TGTGCCAGCAGCGGCCGGGACAGGGGAGGGAATGAGCAGTTCTTC,CASSGRDRGGNEQFF
.,TRBJ2-5,.,TRBV27,TGTGCCAGCAGTTTTTTGTCGAACCTGGGCCAAGAGACCCAGTACTTC,CASSFLSNLGQETQYF
.,TRBJ2-1,.,TRBV4-2,TGTGCCAGCAGCCAAGTCGGAAGCGCCCACCTCAATGAGCAGTTCTTC,CASSQVGSAHLNEQFF
.,TRBJ2-1,.,TRBV5-1,TGCGCCAGCGGAGCCTGGGATGAGCAGTTCTTC,CASGAWDEQFF
TRBD2,TRBJ2-7,.,TRBV7-8,TGTGCCAGCAGCTTCCCTAGCGGGGACTTCTCCTACGAGCAGTACTTC,CASSFPSGDFSYEQYF
.,TRBJ1-1,.,TRBV27,TGTGCCAGCGGCCCTATCGGGGTTGGAGGTATGAACACTGAAGCTTTCTTT,CASGPIGVGGMNTEAFF
.,TRBJ1-2,.,TRBV6-1,TGTGCCAGCAGTGATATAGAAGGAGTTTGGGCAGGCAGAAACCATGGCTACACCTTC,CASSDIEGVWAGRNHGYTF
TRBD1,TRBJ1-4,.,TRBV28,TGTGCCAGCAGTTTCCCGCCCCAGGGGGCTCACTTCGCTAATGAAAAACTGTTTTTT,CASSFPPQGAHFANEKLFF
TRBD1,TRBJ2-2,.,TRBV7-6,TGTGCCAGCAGCCAAACAGGGGGCCCTGGGGAGCTGTTTTTT,CASSQTGGPGELFF
.,TRBJ2-7,.,TRBV5-6,TGTGCCAGCAGCCCCACTGGGTGGGGATCCTCGGTCGGGCAGTACTTC,CASSPTGWGSSVGQYF
.,TRBJ2-3,.,TRBV4-2,TGTGCCAGCAGCCCTGATGGGGTCGGGACAGATACGCAGTATTTT,CASSPDGVGTDTQYF
.,TRBJ1-2,.,TRBV7-8,TGTGCCAGCAGCTTGAATTCCCCGGGACTTGGCTATGGCTACACCTTC,CASSLNSPGLGYGYTF
.,TRBJ1-1,.,TRBV6-1,TGTGCCAGCAGTGAAATCGGGGTCACTGAAGCTTTCTTT,CASSEIGVTEAFF
.,TRBJ2-1,.,TRBV11-2,TGTGCCAGCAGCTTAGTTCTGCGGAGCAACAATGAGCAGTTCTTC,CASSLVLRSNNEQFF
TRBD2,TRBJ2-7,.,TRBV28,TGTGCCACGGGAGGCGGCCCCCACGATACCTACGAGCAGTACTTC,CATGGGPHDTYEQYF
TRBD2,TRBJ2-2,.,TRBV14,TGTGCCAGCAGCCAAGATCTTCTAGCGGAAGAACACCGGGGAGCTGTTTTT,CASSQDLLAEEHRGAVF
.,TRBJ1-3,.,TRBV28,TGTGCCAGCAGTTTAAGGGGGGGACGCGGAAACACCATATATTTT,CASSLRGGRGNTIYF
TRBD2,TRBJ2-7,.,TRBV5-1,TGCGCCAGCAGCTCCACTAGCGGCCTAGCATACGAGCAGTACTTC,CASSSTSGLAYEQYF
.,TRBJ2-1,.,TRBV5-1,TGCGCCAGCAGCTTGTGGCAGGGCAATGAGCAGTTCTTC,CASSLWQGNEQFF
.,TRBJ2-2,.,TRBV5-1,TGCGCCAGCAGCTTCTTAGGGGAGAGCCAACTCAGTGGGGAGCTGTTTTTT,CASSFLGESQLSGELFF
TRBD1,TRBJ2-7,.,TRBV7-9,TGTGCCAGCAGTACCTCGGACAGGGAAGTCGAGCAGTACTTC,CASSTSDREVEQYF
.,TRBJ2-7,once,TRBV9,TGTGCCAGCAGCGTAGATCTAGCGAACGAGCAGTACTTC,CASSVDLANEQYF
TRBD2,TRBJ2-3,.,TRBV9,TGTGCCAGCAGCCACTCCGGACTAGCGGAAAGCACAGATACGCAGTATTTT,CASSHSGLAESTDTQYF
.,TRBJ1-2,once,TRBV9,TGTGCCAGCAGCGTAGACGGTCAGGGCAATGGCTACACCTTC,CASSVDGQGNGYTF
TRBD2,TRBJ2-7,.,TRBV4-2,TGTGCCAGCAGCCAAGCGGGACTAGCGGGACCCGCCTACGAGCAGTACTTC,CASSQAGLAGPAYEQYF
.,TRBJ2-7,.,TRBV21-1,TGTGCCAGCAGCAATTTCTCCCACGAGCAGTACTTC,CASSNFSHEQYF
TRBD2,TRBJ2-7,.,TRBV6-1,TGTGCCAGCAGTGAGTGGGAGTGGAGCGGGAGGGCCGAGTACGAGCAGTACTTC,CASSEWEWSGRAEYEQYF
TRBD2,TRBJ2-1,once,TRBV19,TGTGCCAGTACCGGGCTAGCGGGAGGGAGCTCCTACAATGAGCAGTTCTTC,CASTGLAGGSSYNEQFF